Shown below are 8 T cell receptor beta chains from a single sample sequenced in a study of T cell repertoires in cytomegalovirus infection. TCRdb re-analysed the reads in MiXCR, keeping a single row per CDR3 protein. The table has about 230,000 distinct CDR3 sequences, 22% seen once. What was sequenced was CD8+ T cells from PBMCs. Receptors originate from a human donor in good health (CMV status not recorded). Some clones in this sample may be carry-over from other donors' samples.

This clonotype was picked up a small number of times. The chain links TRBV12-3 or TRBV12-4 to TRBJ1-4; D unresolved. There are 14 residues in the CDR3. V lost 4 bases, J lost 8 bases, and 14 bases lay in between. Written as DNA, the CDR3 is TGTGCCAGCAGTTGGGCAAACGCCCAGGAAAAACTGTTTTTT. This codes for CASSWANAQEKLFF.

There are a few counts of this clonotype. The rearrangement uses TRBV4-1 and TRBJ1-5; D remains unclear. From germline, CDR1 is MGHRA and CDR2 YSYEKL. The CDR3 is 14 amino acids. With 2 bases removed from V and 6 bases from J, the gap between germline ends came to 11 bases. The CDR3 protein is CASSQKEGFQPQHF. The CDR3 bases are TGCGCCAGCAGCCAAAAAGAAGGGTTTCAGCCCCAGCATTTT.

Concerning this clonotype itself: A clone one base away is much larger, so this may be a read error. The V and J genes are TRBV7-2 and TRBJ2-5, with D perhaps matching TRBD2 (5 bases). The CDR3 extends over 15 amino acids. Germline V CDR1 and CDR2: SGHTA, FQGNSA. Trimming removed 3 bases at V and 1 base at J, with 12 bases between. CDR3 bases: TGTGCCAGCAGCTTTGGGCGGGTGGGCCAAGAGACCCAGTACTTC. It translates to CASSFGRVGQETQYF.

The CDR3 DNA follows: TGTGCTACGGGGGACCCGGGATCTGAAGCTTTCTTT. Translation: CATGDPGSEAFF. The rearrangement joins TRBV15 to TRBJ1-1, with D perhaps matching TRBD1 (5 bases). Germline-derived CDR1 and CDR2 are LNHNV and YYDKDF (reference sequence). The CDR3 has 12 amino acids.

This chain links TRBV29-1 with TRBJ2-7; 7 nucleotides match TRBD1. Losses at the gene ends were 7 bases for V and 1 base for J; bases not matched to a gene: 4. CDR1 and CDR2 from the germline V gene are SQVTM and ANQGSEA. The CDR3 runs 12 residues. The CDR3 nucleotides are TGCAGCGGAGGGGACAGTTCCTACGAGCAGTACTTC. Encoded protein: CSGGDSSYEQYF.

This clonotype was counted between two and nine times. This chain connects TRBV2 to TRBJ2-3; D remains ambiguous. Germline values: CDR1 SNHLY, CDR2 FYNNEI. The V end was cut by 3 bases, the J end by 5 bases, with 6 bases between. The CDR3 loop spans 12 amino acids. The DNA of the CDR3 is TGTGCCAGCAGTGACGGTGGAGATACGCAGTATTTT. This translates into CASSDGGDTQYF.

This clonotype was found many times. This chain connects TRBV6-1 to TRBJ1-1, with a tentative D call TRBD1 (5 bases). CDR3 size: 14 residues. Germline lookup yields CDR1 MNHNS and CDR2 SASEGT. The ends were cut back, 6 bases at V and 0 bases at J, with 11 bases in the middle. CDR3 bases: TGTGCCAGCAGCCCGGGACGGGTGAACACTGAAGCTTTCTTT. It yields the protein CASSPGRVNTEAFF.

There are a few counts of this clonotype. The genes are TRBV28 and TRBJ2-1; TRBD1 aligns across 9 bases. The CDR3 consists of 16 residues. The V and J ends lost 4 bases and 8 bases, in that order; junction bases with no gene match: 12. Looked up from germline, CDR1 is MDHEN and CDR2 is SYDVKM. CDR3 residues: CASSSPTGGEGDEQFF. The CDR3 nucleotides read TGTGCCAGCAGTTCGCCTACAGGGGGCGAGGGGGATGAGCAGTTCTTC.